This T cell receptor beta chain appears in the sequencing data of a study of blood T cell repertoires in COVID-19. In the study overall: Sites across the United States, Italy and Spain contributed samples from acute and convalescent COVID-19. The cDNA or gDNA used as material had been derived from T cells, B-cell-depleted T cells, or PBMCs.

Generated by immunoSEQ multiplex PCR, the TCRdb table keeps only in-frame clones and is missing some. The data show around 450,000 clones, approximately 90% seen once. V dropped 0 bases and J dropped 9 bases, with 15 bases sitting between them. The CDR3 spans 15 residues. The germline V gene encodes CDR1 LGHNA and CDR2 YNFKEQ. The rearrangement joins TRBV4-2 to TRBJ2-4; the D gene is possibly TRBD1 (6 bases). The origin of this receptor is a woman aged 25-40 years with acute or convalescent COVID-19. The specimen sequenced was peripheral blood. The CDR3 loop is CASSQDSTGFAIQYF. CDR3 in DNA: TGTGCCAGCAGCCAAGATAGCACAGGGTTTGCCATTCAGTACTTC.